The present entry profiles one TCR beta chain with its context. Its antigen is still unknown. There were likely unrecorded immune exposures, though donors were nominally healthy when sampled. These data belong to a study of cytomegalovirus exposure and HLA in healthy donors. Findings and limits, study-wide: Productive status was seen about 90% or about 30% of the time for most TCR beta V segments in an earlier analysis. In the analysis, some V segments, TRBV6-2 and TRBV6-3 included, were excluded as indistinguishable. A highly shared variant cluster was judged a likely technical artifact.

The CDR3 is 13 amino acids. CDR1 is SGHTA, CDR2 FQGNSA, per germline. V lost 5 bases, J lost 4 bases, and 12 bases lay in between. The PCR was carried out with 60 Vbeta primers and 13 Jbeta primers. Assay: immunoSEQ multiplex PCR; the TCRdb copy retains only in-frame clones and omits some. The table shows roughly 110,000 clones, with about 79% occurring only once. The TCR comes from a human donor in good health. V and J are TRBV7-2 and TRBJ2-7; D might be TRBD1 (5 bases). Sequencing was performed on PBMCs. CDR3 bases: TGTGCCAGCAGCCCCGACAGAGTTTACGAGCAGTACTTC. Translated, it gives CASSPDRVYEQYF.